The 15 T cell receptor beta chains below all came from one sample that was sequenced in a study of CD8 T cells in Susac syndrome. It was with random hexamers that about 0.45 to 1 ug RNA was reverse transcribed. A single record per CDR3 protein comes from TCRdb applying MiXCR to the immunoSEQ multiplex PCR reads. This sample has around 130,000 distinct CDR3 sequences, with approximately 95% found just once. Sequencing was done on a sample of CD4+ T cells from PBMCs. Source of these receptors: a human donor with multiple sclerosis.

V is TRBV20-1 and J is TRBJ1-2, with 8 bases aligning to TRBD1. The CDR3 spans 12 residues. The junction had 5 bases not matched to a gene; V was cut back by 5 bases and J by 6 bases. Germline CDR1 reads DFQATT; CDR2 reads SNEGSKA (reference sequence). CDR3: CSARTGNNGYTF. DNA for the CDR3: TGCAGTGCTCGGACAGGGAACAATGGCTACACCTTC.

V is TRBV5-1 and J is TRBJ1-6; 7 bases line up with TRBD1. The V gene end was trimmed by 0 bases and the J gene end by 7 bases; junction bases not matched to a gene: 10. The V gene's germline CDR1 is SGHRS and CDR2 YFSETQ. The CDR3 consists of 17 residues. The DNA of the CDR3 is TGCGCCAGCAGCTTGGGACTTGGGACAGTCCGCAATTCACCCCTCCACTTT. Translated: CASSLGLGTVRNSPLHF.

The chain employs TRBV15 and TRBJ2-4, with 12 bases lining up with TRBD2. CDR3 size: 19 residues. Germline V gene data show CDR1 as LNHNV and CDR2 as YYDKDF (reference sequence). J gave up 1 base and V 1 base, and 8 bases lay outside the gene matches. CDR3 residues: CATSRGLAGVTGAKNIQYF. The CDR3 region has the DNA TGTGCCACCAGCAGAGGACTAGCGGGAGTCACGGGGGCCAAAAACATTCAGTACTTC.

CDR3 region: CAWSLGLNQPQHF. The CDR3 nucleotides read TGTGCCTGGAGTCTGGGCCTCAATCAGCCCCAGCATTTT. The genes are TRBV30 and TRBJ1-5; D is undetermined. The length of the CDR3 is 13 residues. CDR1 GTSNPN and CDR2 SVGIG come from the germline V gene (reference sequence). V shed 2 bases and J shed 3 bases, with 8 bases lying between them.

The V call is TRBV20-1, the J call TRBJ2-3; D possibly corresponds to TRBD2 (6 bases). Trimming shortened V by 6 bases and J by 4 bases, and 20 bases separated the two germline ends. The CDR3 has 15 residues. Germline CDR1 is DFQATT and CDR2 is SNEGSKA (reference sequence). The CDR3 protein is CSASGTAPGADTQYF. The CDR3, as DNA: TGCAGTGCCTCTGGGACTGCCCCTGGGGCAGATACGCAGTATTTT.

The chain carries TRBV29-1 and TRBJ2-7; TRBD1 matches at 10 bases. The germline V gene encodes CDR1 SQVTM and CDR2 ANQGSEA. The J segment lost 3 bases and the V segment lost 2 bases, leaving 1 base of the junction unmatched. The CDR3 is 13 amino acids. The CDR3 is CSVERDRGYEQYF. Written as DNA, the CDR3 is TGCAGCGTTGAAAGGGACAGGGGCTACGAGCAGTACTTC.

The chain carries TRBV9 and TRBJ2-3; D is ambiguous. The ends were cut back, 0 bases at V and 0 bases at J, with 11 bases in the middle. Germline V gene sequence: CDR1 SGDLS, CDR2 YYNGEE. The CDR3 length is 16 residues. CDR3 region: CASSVVGWQSTDTQYF. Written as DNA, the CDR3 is TGTGCCAGCAGCGTAGTGGGTTGGCAGAGCACAGATACGCAGTATTTT. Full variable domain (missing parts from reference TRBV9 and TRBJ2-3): DSGVTQTPKHLITATGQRVTLRCSPRSGDLSVYWYQQSLDQGLQFLIQYYNGEERAKGNILERFSAQQFPDLHSELNLSSLELGDSALYFCASSVVGWQSTDTQYFGPGTRLTVL.

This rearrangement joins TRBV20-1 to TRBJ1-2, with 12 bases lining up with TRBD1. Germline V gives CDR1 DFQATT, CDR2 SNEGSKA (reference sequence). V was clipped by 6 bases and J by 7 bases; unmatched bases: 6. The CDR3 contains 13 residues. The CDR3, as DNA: TGCAGTGCAGACGGGACAGGGGGCCTTGGCTACACCTTC. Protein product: CSADGTGGLGYTF.

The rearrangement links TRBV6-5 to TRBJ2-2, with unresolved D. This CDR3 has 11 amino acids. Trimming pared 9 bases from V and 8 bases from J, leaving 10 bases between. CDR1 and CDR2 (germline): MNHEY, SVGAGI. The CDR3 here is CASRLEGELFF. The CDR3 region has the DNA TGTGCCAGTAGACTTGAAGGGGAGCTGTTTTTT.

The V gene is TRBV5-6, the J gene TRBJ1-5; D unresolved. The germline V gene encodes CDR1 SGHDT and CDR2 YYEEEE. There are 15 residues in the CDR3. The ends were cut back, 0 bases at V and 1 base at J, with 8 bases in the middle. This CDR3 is CASSLDPRSNQPQHF. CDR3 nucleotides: TGTGCCAGCAGCTTGGACCCCCGGAGCAATCAGCCCCAGCATTTT.

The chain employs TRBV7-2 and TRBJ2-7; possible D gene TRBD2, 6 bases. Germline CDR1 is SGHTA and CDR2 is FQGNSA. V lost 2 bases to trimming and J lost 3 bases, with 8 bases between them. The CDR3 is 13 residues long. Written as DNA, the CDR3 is TGTGCCAGCAGCTTACTAGCGAGCTACGAGCAGTACTTC. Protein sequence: CASSLLASYEQYF.

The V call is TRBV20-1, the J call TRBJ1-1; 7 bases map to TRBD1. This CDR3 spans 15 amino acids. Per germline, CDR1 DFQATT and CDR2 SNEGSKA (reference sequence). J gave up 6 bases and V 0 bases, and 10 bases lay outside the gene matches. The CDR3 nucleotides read TGCAGTGCTAGAGATCTGGAGACAGGGTACGCTGAAGCTTTCTTT. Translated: CSARDLETGYAEAFF.

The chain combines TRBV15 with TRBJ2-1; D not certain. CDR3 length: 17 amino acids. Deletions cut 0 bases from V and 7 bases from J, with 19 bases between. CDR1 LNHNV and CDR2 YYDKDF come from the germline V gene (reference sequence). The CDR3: CATSRDQLGLLTNEQFF. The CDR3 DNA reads TGTGCCACCAGCAGAGATCAGCTCGGCCTACTTACAAATGAGCAGTTCTTC.

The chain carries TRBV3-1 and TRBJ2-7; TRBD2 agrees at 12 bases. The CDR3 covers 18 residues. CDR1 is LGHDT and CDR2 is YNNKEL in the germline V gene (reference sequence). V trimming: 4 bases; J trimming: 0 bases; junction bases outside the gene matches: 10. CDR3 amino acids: CASSRSTSGGPSSYEQYF. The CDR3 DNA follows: TGTGCCAGCAGCCGGAGCACTAGCGGGGGGCCCAGCTCCTACGAGCAGTACTTC.

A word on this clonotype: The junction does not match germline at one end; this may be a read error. For the CDR3, the DNA is TGCAGTGCCAGAGACAGGGGGCGCTCCTACGAGCAGTACTTC. This encodes CSARDRGRSYEQYF. J is TRBJ2-7 and V is TRBV20-1, with TRBD1 identical over 10 bases. The germline V gene has CDR1 DFQATT and CDR2 SNEGSKA (reference sequence). CDR3 length: 14 amino acids.